Listed below are T cell receptor beta chains from one sample, sequenced in a study of cytomegalovirus exposure and HLA in healthy donors. The table came from immunoSEQ multiplex PCR; TCRdb's copy has only in-frame clones and leaves some out. Here the sample spans 130,000 or so clones, over 6.5% being singletons. Sequenced: PBMCs. The receptor set was obtained from a woman aged 40 to 50 in good health and CMV-seropositive. Each CDR3 is given with its conserved first and last residue. Fields, in order: V gene, D gene, J gene, CDR3 protein. A D gene is named only where the DNA matches it firmly.

>TRBV6-6|TRBD1|TRBJ1-2
CASSYQGARDGYTF
>TRBV30|-|TRBJ1-2
CAWSTGGGYTF
>TRBV2|-|TRBJ1-5
CASSFDGYNQPQHF
>TRBV7-9|-|TRBJ2-4
CASSPRAGTRLLTKNIQYF
>TRBV14|-|TRBJ2-5
CASSQAWTVQETQYF
>TRBV5-1|TRBD2|TRBJ2-1
CASSLRVAGDHSNEQFF
>TRBV18|TRBD2|TRBJ2-1
CASSRGTSGVREQFF
>TRBV27|TRBD1|TRBJ1-2
CASSDRGYGYTF
>TRBV5-4|TRBD1|TRBJ1-2
CASSSGGTANGYTF
>TRBV2|-|TRBJ1-1
CADKGSTDMNTEAFF
>TRBV7-8|-|TRBJ1-1
CASSYREKYGKLNTEAFF
>TRBV9|-|TRBJ1-5
CASSVGAFHQPQHF
>TRBV18|-|TRBJ2-7
CASSPPGQSFYEQYF
>TRBV5-1|-|TRBJ1-6
CASRDGGGNSPLHF
>TRBV16|TRBD2|TRBJ2-7
CASSQGAGDLLHEQYF
>TRBV2|-|TRBJ1-1
CASRIQGRGEAFF
>TRBV2|TRBD1|TRBJ2-3
CASSNGLSGTGSDTQYF
>TRBV11-2|-|TRBJ1-4
CASSLDPYEKLFF
>TRBV30|-|TRBJ2-7
CAGGFYEQYF
>TRBV30|TRBD2|TRBJ2-7
CAWSVGRGRGYEQYF
>TRBV19|TRBD1|TRBJ1-4
CASSRDREIEKLFF
>TRBV18|TRBD1|TRBJ1-3
CASSQDRAVSGNTIYF
>TRBV30|-|TRBJ1-2
CAWDQGIYGYTF
>TRBV19|-|TRBJ1-1
CASSAGQRINTEAFF
>TRBV20-1|TRBD1|TRBJ2-7
CSAIGQGIRYF
>TRBV5-4|-|TRBJ2-1
CASSLRGALGYEQFF
>TRBV18|-|TRBJ1-1
CASSARQANTEAFF
>TRBV2|TRBD1|TRBJ2-3
CASSAGQGGTDTQYF
>TRBV21-1|-|TRBJ1-3
CASLRSRSTDSPSGNTIYF
>TRBV9|-|TRBJ1-1
CASSAPLRTPNTEAFF
>TRBV6-1|-|TRBJ2-1
CASSPVRELALGQFF
>TRBV11-2|-|TRBJ2-7
CASSVGGLSYEQYF
>TRBV5-1|TRBD2|TRBJ2-2
CASSLKTSGGTGELFF
>TRBV29-1|-|TRBJ2-1
CSVVDSVNEQFF
>TRBV7-9|-|TRBJ1-5
CASSFGTNYQPQHF
>TRBV5-1|-|TRBJ1-1
CASSLGEIGTEAFF
>TRBV27|-|TRBJ1-5
CASSQGRGGRLAQHF
>TRBV11-2|TRBD2|TRBJ2-7
CASSFSGGGEQYF
>TRBV15|-|TRBJ2-5
CATSRGGTGVQETQYF
>TRBV29-1|TRBD1|TRBJ1-1
CSVRTGRTEAFF
>TRBV30|TRBD1|TRBJ2-2
CAWSLGQGGAGELFF
>TRBV6-1|TRBD2|TRBJ2-7
CACERGASYEQYF
>TRBV19|TRBD1|TRBJ1-1
CASSPGQANTEAFF
>TRBV6-6|-|TRBJ1-1
CASSDRGGSTEAFF
>TRBV6-1|-|TRBJ2-7
CASSEGLFSYEQYF
>TRBV18|-|TRBJ1-1
CASSTGNTEAFF
>TRBV11-3|-|TRBJ2-1
CASSLDGYNEQFF
>TRBV5-1|TRBD1|TRBJ1-2
CASSTQTGPYGYTF
>TRBV6-5|TRBD1|TRBJ2-5
CASSTTGGETQYF